This TCR beta chain is drawn from a study of OX40 agonist ivuxolimab in advanced cancers. In the study overall: It was permissible to have had prior anti-PD-1, anti-PD-L1 or anti-CTLA-4 therapy, and about 40% had some.

Clones were read by immunoSEQ multiplex PCR, and TCRdb kept only the in-frame ones, dropping some. Of around 70,000 clones listed, approximately 80% were seen once; the top ten hold under 6%. Between the trimmed V and J ends, which lost 8 bases and 3 bases, there was a span of 13 bases. The V gene's germline CDR1 is SNHLY and CDR2 FYNNEI. CDR3 length: 13 residues. Source: CD4+ or CD8+ T cells sorted from blood, taken in a trial of the OX40 agonist ivuxolimab. This chain links TRBV2 with TRBJ1-1; D unclear. The sequence was collected from an adult with an advanced solid tumor such as melanoma, head and neck, liver or kidney cancer. In nucleotides, the CDR3 is TGTGCCAGCCTTCTACGGAGGGACACTGAAGCTTTCTTT. This codes for CASLLRRDTEAFF.